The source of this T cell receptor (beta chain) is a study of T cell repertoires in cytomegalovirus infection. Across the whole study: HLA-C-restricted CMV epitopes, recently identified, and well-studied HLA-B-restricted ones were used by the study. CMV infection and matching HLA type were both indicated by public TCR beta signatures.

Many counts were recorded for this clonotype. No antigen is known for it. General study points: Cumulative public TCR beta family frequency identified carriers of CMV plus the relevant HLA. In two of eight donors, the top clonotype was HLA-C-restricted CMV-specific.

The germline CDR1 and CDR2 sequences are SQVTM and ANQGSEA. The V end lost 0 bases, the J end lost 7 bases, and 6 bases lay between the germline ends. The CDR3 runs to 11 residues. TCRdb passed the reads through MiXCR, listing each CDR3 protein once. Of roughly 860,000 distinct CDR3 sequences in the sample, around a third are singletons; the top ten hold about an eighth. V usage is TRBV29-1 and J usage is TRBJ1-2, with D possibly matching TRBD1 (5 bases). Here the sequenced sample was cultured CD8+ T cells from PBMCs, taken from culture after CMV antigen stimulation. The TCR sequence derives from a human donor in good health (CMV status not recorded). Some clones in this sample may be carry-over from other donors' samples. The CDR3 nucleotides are TGCAGCGTTGAAGACAGGGTTGGCTACACCTTC. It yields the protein CSVEDRVGYTF.